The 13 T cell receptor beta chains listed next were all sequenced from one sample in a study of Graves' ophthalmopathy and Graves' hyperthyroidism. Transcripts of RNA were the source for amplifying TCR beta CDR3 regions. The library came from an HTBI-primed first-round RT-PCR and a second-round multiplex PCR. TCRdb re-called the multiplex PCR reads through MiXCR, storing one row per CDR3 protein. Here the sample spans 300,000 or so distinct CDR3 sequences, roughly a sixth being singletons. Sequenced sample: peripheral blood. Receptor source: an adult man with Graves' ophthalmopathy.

The CDR3 spells CASRGTSGRICEQYF. In DNA, the CDR3 is TGTGCCAGCAGGGGGACTAGCGGGAGAATCTGCGAGCAGTACTTC. The chain uses TRBV6-1 and TRBJ2-7; TRBD2 matches at 14 bases. J was trimmed by 6 bases and V by 6 bases; bases with no gene match: 7. The length of the CDR3 is 15 residues. The V gene's germline CDR1 is MNHNS and CDR2 SASEGT.

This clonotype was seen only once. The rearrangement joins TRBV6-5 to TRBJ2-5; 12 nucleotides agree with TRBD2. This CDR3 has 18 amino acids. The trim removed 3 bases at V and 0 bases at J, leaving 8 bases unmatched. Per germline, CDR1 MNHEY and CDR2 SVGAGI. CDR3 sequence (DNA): TGTGCCAGCAGTTATGGTACTAGCGGGAGGTTTAACCAAGAGACCCAGTACTTC. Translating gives CASSYGTSGRFNQETQYF.

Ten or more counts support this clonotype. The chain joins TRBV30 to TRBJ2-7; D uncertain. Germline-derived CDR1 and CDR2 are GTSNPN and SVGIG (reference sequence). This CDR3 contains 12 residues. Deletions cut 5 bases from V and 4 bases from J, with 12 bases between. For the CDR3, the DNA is TGTGCCTGGGCGGCCAGCAGGTACGAGCAGTACTTC. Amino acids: CAWAASRYEQYF.

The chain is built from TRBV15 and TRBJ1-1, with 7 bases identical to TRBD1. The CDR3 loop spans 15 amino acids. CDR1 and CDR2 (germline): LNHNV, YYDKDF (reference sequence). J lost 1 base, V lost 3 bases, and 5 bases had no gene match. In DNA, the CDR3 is TGTGCCACCAGCAGGAGGAGGACAGGGAACACTGAAGCTTTCTTT. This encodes CATSRRRTGNTEAFF.

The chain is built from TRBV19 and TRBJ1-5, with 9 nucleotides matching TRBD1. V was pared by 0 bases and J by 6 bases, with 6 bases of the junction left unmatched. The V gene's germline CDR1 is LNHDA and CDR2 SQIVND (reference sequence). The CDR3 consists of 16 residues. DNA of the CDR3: TGTGCCAGTAGTATAGACGCCGGGACAGGGTCTCAGCCCCAGCATTTT. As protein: CASSIDAGTGSQPQHF.

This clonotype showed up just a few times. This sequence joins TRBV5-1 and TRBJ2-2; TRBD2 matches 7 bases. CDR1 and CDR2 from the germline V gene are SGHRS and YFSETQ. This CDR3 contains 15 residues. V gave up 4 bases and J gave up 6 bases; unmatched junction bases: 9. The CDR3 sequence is CASSLPGGTPGELFF. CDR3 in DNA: TGCGCCAGCAGCCTTCCGGGGGGTACTCCCGGGGAGCTGTTTTTT. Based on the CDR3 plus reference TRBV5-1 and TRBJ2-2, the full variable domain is KAGVTQTPRYLIKTRGQQVTLSCSPISGHRSVSWYQQTPGQGLQFLFEYFSETQRNKGNFPGRFSGRQFSNSRSEMNVSTLELGDSALYLCASSLPGGTPGELFFGEGSRLTVL.

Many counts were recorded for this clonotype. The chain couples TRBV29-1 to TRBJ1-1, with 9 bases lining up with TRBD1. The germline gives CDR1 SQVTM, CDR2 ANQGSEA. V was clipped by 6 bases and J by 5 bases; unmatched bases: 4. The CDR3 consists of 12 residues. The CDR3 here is CSVHDRGTEAFF. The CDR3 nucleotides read TGCAGCGTCCACGACAGGGGGACTGAAGCTTTCTTT.

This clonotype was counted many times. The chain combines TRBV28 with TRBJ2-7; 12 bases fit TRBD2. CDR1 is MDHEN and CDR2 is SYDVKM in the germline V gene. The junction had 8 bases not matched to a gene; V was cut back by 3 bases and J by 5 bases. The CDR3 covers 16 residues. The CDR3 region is CASSFDLAGGPHEQYF. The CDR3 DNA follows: TGTGCCAGCAGTTTTGATCTAGCGGGAGGGCCGCACGAGCAGTACTTC. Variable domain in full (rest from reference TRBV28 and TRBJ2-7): DVKVTQSSRYLVKRTGEKVFLECVQDMDHENMFWYRQDPGLGLRLIYFSYDVKMKEKGDIPEGYSVSREKKERFSLILESASTNQTSMYLCASSFDLAGGPHEQYFGPGTRLTVT.

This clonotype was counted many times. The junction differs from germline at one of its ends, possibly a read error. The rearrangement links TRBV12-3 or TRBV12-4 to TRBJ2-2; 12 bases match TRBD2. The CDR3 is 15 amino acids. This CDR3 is CAGRLLAGGTGELFF. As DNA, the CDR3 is TGTGCCGGCAGACTTCTAGCGGGAGGGACCGGGGAGCTGTTTTTT.

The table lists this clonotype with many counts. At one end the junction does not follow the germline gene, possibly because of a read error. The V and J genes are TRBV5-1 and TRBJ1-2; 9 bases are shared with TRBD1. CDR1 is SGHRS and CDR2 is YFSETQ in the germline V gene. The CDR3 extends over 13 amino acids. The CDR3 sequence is CASSLDRGYGYTF. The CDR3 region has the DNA TGTGCCAGCAGTCTCGACAGGGGGTATGGCTACACCTTC. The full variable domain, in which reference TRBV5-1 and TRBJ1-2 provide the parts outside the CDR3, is KAGVTQTPRYLIKTRGQQVTLSCSPISGHRSVSWYQQTPGQGLQFLFEYFSETQRNKGNFPGRFSGRQFSNSRSEMNVSTLELGDSALYLCASSLDRGYGYTFGSGTRLTVV.

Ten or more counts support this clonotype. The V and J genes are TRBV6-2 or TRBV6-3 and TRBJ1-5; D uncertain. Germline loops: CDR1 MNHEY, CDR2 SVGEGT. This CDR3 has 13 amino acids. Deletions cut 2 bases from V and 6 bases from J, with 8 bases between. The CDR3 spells CASSYARAQPQHF. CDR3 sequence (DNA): TGTGCCAGCAGTTACGCTCGGGCTCAGCCCCAGCATTTT.

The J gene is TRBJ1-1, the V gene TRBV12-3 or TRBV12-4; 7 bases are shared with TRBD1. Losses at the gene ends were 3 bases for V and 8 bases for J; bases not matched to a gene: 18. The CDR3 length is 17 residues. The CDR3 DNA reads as TGTGCCAGCAGTTTGAAATTCGGGGGACAGTCTATACTCGAAGCTTTCTTT. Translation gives CASSLKFGGQSILEAFF.

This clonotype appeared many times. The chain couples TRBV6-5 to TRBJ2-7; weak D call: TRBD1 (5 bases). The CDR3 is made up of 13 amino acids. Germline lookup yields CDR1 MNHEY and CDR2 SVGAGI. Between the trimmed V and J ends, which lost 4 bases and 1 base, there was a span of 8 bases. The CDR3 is CASSLDKSYEQYF. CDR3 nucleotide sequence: TGTGCCAGCAGTTTGGACAAGTCCTACGAGCAGTACTTC.